A single sample gave rise to the 17 T cell receptor beta chains below, sequenced in a study of T cells after yellow fever vaccination. Each CDR3 protein is one row after TCRdb ran MiXCR on the 5' RACE reads. The sample lists about 230,000 distinct CDR3 sequences, less than 7.5% occurring once. The specimen was CD4+ T cells sorted from PBMCs, collected on the day of the yellow fever booster vaccination. The receptors were sampled from a man aged 25-45 years who received the YFV17D yellow fever vaccine.

This clonotype was counted at least ten times. This chain joins TRBV20-1 and TRBJ2-1; possible D gene TRBD2, 5 bases. Per the germline V gene, CDR1 is DFQATT and CDR2 is SNEGSKA (reference sequence). CDR3 size: 13 residues. The V end was cut by 5 bases, the J end by 6 bases, with 14 bases between. The CDR3 nucleotides read TGCAGTGCTTCCAAACCGGGGATCAATGAGCAGTTCTTC. Protein product: CSASKPGINEQFF.

The chain employs TRBV7-8 and TRBJ2-7; 10 nucleotides match TRBD1. Germline CDR1 reads SGHVS; CDR2 reads FQNEAQ. This CDR3 region has 15 residues. V shed 8 bases and J 2 bases; nucleotides not matched to a gene: 9. The CDR3, as DNA: TGTGCCAGCGGCCCAAGGGACAGGGGAGCCTACGAGCAGTACTTC. Encoded protein: CASGPRDRGAYEQYF.

The J gene is TRBJ1-1, the V gene TRBV20-1; D call uncertain. The CDR3 is 13 amino acids. The V end was cut by 3 bases, the J end by 3 bases, with 11 bases between. In germline, CDR1 is DFQATT, CDR2 SNEGSKA (reference sequence). This CDR3 reads CSASQNIDTEAFF. The CDR3 coding sequence is TGCAGTGCTAGTCAAAACATTGACACTGAAGCTTTCTTT.

There are a few counts of this clonotype. This chain uses TRBV20-1 with TRBJ2-2, with 7 bases that match TRBD2. Germline values: CDR1 DFQATT, CDR2 SNEGSKA (reference sequence). CDR3 length equals 15 residues. Trimming cost V 0 bases and J 1 base; bases outside gene matches: 2. The CDR3 DNA is TGCAGTGCTAGAGATGGGAGGGGGAACACCGGGGAGCTGTTTTTT. It translates to CSARDGRGNTGELFF.

The chain combines TRBV27 with TRBJ2-5; 8 bases map to TRBD1. Germline loops: CDR1 MNHEY, CDR2 SMNVEV (reference sequence). The ends lost 4 bases at V and 3 bases at J; junction bases unmatched: 4. CDR3 length: 14 residues. CDR3 DNA sequence: TGTGCCAGCAGTTGGGACAGGCGTGAAGAGACCCAGTACTTC. Its translation: CASSWDRREETQYF.

This clonotype was recorded many times. J is TRBJ1-1 and V is TRBV6-1; tentative D call: TRBD1 (5 bases). V dropped 11 bases and J dropped 0 bases, with 13 bases sitting between them. CDR1 and CDR2 from the germline V gene are MNHNS and SASEGT. The CDR3 contains 13 residues. The CDR3 nucleotides are TGTGCCGGCGGGACCGCCATGAACACTGAAGCTTTCTTT. Residues: CAGGTAMNTEAFF.

This clonotype occurred many times. The chain uses TRBV12-3 or TRBV12-4 and TRBJ2-7; D gene unclear. The CDR3 has 11 amino acids. Trimming pared 5 bases from V and 5 bases from J, leaving 7 bases between. As DNA, the CDR3 is TGTGCCAGCAGTGCCCTTCACGAGCAGTACTTC. Translation gives CASSALHEQYF.

This clonotype was observed a handful of times. The genes are TRBV7-6 and TRBJ2-2; the match to TRBD1 covers 8 bases. This CDR3 has 15 amino acids. Germline-derived CDR1 and CDR2 are SGHVS and FNYEAQ. J was trimmed by 6 bases and V by 5 bases; bases with no gene match: 8. CDR3 in amino acids: CASSQRTGRAGELFF. CDR3 nucleotide sequence: TGTGCCAGCAGCCAGCGGACAGGGCGGGCCGGGGAGCTGTTTTTT.

The chain employs TRBV29-1 and TRBJ2-7, with a possible D match to TRBD1 (6 bases). The CDR3 has 13 amino acids. Germline V gene lookup returns CDR1 SQVTM and CDR2 ANQGSEA. V was trimmed by 4 bases and J by 2 bases, leaving 12 bases between them. CDR3 loop: CSVAGYRAYEQYF. CDR3 nucleotides: TGCAGCGTTGCCGGGTACAGGGCCTACGAGCAGTACTTC.

This clonotype was found many times. The rearrangement links TRBV5-1 to TRBJ2-1, with 10 nucleotides matching TRBD2. Germline V lookup: CDR1 SGHRS, CDR2 YFSETQ. Trimming cost V 4 bases and J 8 bases; bases outside gene matches: 9. The CDR3 sequence is 15 residues long. CDR3 region: CASSPAASGSHEQFF. DNA for the CDR3: TGCGCCAGCAGCCCGGCGGCTAGCGGGAGCCATGAGCAGTTCTTC.

The CDR3 here is CASSYSSGEQYF. DNA of the CDR3: TGTGCCAGCAGTTACTCCTCGGGCGAGCAGTACTTC. The chain uses TRBV6-2 or TRBV6-3 and TRBJ2-7, with D uncertain. Trimming took 0 bases from V and 6 from J, leaving 6 bases between them. CDR3 size: 12 residues. CDR1 MNHEY and CDR2 SVGEGT come from the germline V gene.

The chain carries TRBV20-1 and TRBJ2-4, with 9 positions matching TRBD1. Germline CDR1 reads DFQATT; CDR2 reads SNEGSKA (reference sequence). The trim removed 4 bases at V and 0 bases at J, leaving 4 bases unmatched. The CDR3 loop spans 15 amino acids. Written as DNA, the CDR3 is TGCAGTGCTACGACAGGGGGAGTAGCCAAAAACATTCAGTACTTC. This translates into CSATTGGVAKNIQYF.

Points on this clonotype: A read error may be the cause here, since a much bigger clone is one base away. The J gene is TRBJ2-7, the V gene TRBV20-1, with 9 bases matching TRBD1. Looked up from germline, CDR1 is DFQATT and CDR2 is SNEGSKA (reference sequence). The CDR3 consists of 14 residues. The CDR3 sequence: CCARDVQGAREQYF. The CDR3 DNA is TGCTGTGCTAGAGACGTACAGGGGGCGAGGGAGCAGTACTTC.

The chain uses TRBV3-1 and TRBJ2-7; D remains ambiguous. The CDR3 length is 14 residues. Trimming took off 3 bases at V and 2 bases at J, with 11 bases between the two ends. The germline gives CDR1 LGHDT, CDR2 YNNKEL (reference sequence). The CDR3 protein is CASSQGSVAYEQYF. CDR3 sequence (DNA): TGTGCCAGCAGCCAGGGTTCGGTAGCCTACGAGCAGTACTTC.

This clonotype has more than one count but fewer than ten. Its ends do not fully match the called genes, so a read error is possible. The chain carries TRBV20-1 and TRBJ2-1; 7 bases match TRBD2. This CDR3 contains 18 residues. Per germline, CDR1 DFQATT and CDR2 SNEGSKA (reference sequence). CDR3 coding DNA: TGCAGTGCTAGAGGCATTAACAAGCGGGACCAAGGGCTCAATGGGCAGTTCTTC. The encoded protein is CSARGINKRDQGLNGQFF.

This clonotype has at least ten counts. This chain links TRBV5-1 with TRBJ2-3, with TRBD1 identical over 11 bases. The CDR3 spans 15 residues. The V gene's germline CDR1 is SGHRS and CDR2 YFSETQ. Trimming took 4 bases from V and 2 from J; bases not matched to a gene: 3. The CDR3 sequence is CASSLGQGVTDTQYF. The CDR3 region has the DNA TGCGCCAGCAGCCTGGGACAGGGGGTCACAGATACGCAGTATTTT.

The genes are TRBV20-1 and TRBJ2-5, with a tentative D call TRBD2 (7 bases). The germline V gene has CDR1 DFQATT and CDR2 SNEGSKA (reference sequence). The CDR3 loop spans 13 amino acids. V was shortened by 6 bases and J by 6 bases, with 17 bases between the two germline ends. As DNA, the CDR3 is TGCAGTGCAGGGGGGGCTCCTATTCAGACCCAGTACTTC. Translated, it gives CSAGGAPIQTQYF.